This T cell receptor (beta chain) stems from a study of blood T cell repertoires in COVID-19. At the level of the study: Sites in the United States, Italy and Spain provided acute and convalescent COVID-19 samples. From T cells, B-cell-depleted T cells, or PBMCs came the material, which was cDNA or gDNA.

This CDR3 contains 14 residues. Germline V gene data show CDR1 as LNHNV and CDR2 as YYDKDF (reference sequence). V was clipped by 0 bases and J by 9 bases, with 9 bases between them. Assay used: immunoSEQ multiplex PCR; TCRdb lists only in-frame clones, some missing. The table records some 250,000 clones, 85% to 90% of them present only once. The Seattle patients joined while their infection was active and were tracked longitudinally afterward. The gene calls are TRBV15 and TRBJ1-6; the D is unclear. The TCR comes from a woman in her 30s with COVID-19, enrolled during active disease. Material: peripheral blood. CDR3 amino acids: CATSRDPEGSPLHF. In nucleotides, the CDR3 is TGTGCCACCAGCAGAGACCCCGAGGGTTCACCCCTCCACTTT.